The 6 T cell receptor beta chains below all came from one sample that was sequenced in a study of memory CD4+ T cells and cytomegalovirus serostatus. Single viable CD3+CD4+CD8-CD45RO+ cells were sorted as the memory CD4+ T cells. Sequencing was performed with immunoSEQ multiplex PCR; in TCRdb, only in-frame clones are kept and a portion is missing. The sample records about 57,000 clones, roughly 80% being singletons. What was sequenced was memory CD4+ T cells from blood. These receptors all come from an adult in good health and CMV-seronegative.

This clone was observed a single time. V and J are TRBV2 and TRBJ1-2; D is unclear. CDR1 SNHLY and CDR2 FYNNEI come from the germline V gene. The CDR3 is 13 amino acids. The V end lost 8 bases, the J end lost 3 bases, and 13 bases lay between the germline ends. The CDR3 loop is CASSRVRDYGYTF. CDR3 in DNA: TGTGCCAGCTCAAGGGTTCGGGACTATGGCTACACCTTC.

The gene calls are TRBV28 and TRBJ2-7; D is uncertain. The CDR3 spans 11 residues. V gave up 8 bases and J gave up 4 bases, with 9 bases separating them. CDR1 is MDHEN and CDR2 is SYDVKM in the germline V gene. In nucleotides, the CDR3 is TGTGCCAGCTCCGGAGTTTACGAGCAGTACTTC. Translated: CASSGVYEQYF.

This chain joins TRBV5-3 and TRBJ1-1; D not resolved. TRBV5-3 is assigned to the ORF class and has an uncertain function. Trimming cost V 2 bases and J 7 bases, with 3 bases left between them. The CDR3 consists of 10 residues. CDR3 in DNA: TGTGCCAGAAGCTTTCGTGAAGCTTTCTTT. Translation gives CARSFREAFF.

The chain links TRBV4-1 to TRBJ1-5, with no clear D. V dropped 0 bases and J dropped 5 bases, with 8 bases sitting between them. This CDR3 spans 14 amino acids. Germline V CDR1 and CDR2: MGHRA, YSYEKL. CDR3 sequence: CASSQDGSHQPQHF. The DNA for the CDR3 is TGCGCCAGCAGCCAAGACGGCAGTCATCAGCCCCAGCATTTT.

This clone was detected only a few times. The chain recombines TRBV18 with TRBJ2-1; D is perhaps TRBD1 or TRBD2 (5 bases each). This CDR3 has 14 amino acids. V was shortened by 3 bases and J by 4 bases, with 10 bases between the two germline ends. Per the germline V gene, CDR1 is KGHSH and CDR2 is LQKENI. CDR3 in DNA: TGTGCCAGCTCACCCGAGGGACGGTACAATGAGCAGTTCTTC. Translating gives CASSPEGRYNEQFF.

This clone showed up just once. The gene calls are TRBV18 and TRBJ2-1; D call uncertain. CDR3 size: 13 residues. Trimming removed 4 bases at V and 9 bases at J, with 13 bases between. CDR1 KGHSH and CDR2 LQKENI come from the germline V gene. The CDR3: CASSRLAGAEQFF. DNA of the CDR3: TGTGCCAGCTCACGTCTCGCCGGCGCTGAGCAGTTCTTC.